The rows below give T cell receptor beta chains drawn from one sample of a study of neurological immune-mediated disorders. TCRdb used MiXCR to reprocess the 5' RACE reads, holding one entry per CDR3 protein. The repertoire includes tens of thousands of distinct CDR3 sequences, around 3.1% of them detected once, and about 3.5% sits in the top ten. Sequencing used PBMCs. All receptors come from a man aged 40-55 years with multiple sclerosis. Each CDR3 is given with its conserved first and last residue. Rows give clone size only sometimes, using once, few, many, or a class for an expanded clone.

TRBJ2-7 TRBV7-9 many CASSSSGRAEDEQYF
TRBJ2-1 TRBV3-1 many CASSLPPLAGVNEQFF
TRBJ2-2 TRBV5-1 many CASTGLVRAGELFF
TRBJ1-2 TRBV12-3/TRBV12-4 many CASSLRGAYGYTF
TRBJ1-2 TRBV29-1 many CSVGDRAHGYTF
TRBJ1-1 TRBV12-5 - CASGFIGVGATEAFF
TRBJ2-7 TRBV20-1 many CSARPPQNSYEQYF
TRBJ2-3 TRBV27 few CASSSTQLAGDGTQYF
TRBJ1-2 TRBV7-2 - CASSQGWNSYGYTF
TRBJ1-6 TRBV12-3/TRBV12-4 many CASSLDGTRSSYNSPLHF
TRBJ1-1 TRBV5-1 many CASSLGSGFTEAFF
TRBJ1-6 TRBV5-5 many CASSLAGGGSPLHF
TRBJ1-5 TRBV7-9 many CANSLAFVGQPQHF